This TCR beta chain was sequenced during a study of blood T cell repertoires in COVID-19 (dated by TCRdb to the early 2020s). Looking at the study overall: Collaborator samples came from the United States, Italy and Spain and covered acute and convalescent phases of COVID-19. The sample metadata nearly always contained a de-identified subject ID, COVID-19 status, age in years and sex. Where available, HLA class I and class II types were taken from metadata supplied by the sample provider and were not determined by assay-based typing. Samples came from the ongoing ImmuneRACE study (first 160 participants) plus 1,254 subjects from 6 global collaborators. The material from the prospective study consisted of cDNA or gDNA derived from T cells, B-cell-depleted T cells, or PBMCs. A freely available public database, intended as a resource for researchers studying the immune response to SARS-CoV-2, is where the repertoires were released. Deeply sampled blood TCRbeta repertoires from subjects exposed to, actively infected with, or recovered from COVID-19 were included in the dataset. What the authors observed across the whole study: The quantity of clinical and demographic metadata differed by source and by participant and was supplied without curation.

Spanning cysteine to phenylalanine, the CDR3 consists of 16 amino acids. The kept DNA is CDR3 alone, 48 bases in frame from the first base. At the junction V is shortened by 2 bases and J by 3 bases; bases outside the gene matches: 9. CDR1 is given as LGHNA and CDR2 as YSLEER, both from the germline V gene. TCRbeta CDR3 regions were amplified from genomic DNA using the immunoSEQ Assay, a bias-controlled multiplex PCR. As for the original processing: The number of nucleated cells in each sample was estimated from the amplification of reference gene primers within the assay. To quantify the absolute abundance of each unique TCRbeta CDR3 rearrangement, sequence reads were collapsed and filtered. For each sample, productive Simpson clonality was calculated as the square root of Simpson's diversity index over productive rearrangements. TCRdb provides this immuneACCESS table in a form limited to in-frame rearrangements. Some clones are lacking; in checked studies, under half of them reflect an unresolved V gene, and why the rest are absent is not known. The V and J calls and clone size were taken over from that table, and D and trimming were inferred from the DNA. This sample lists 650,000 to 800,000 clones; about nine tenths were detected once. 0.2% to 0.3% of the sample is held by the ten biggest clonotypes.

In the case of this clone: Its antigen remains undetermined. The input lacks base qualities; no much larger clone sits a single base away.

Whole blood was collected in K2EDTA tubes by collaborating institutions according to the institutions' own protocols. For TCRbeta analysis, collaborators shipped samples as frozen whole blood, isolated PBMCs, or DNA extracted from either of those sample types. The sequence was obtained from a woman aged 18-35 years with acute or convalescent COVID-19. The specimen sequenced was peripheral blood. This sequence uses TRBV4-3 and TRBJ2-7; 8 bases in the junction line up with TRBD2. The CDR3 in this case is CASSQKRQRGNYEQYF. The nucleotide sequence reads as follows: TGCGCCAGCAGCCAAAAACGCCAGCGGGGGAACTACGAGCAGTACTTC.